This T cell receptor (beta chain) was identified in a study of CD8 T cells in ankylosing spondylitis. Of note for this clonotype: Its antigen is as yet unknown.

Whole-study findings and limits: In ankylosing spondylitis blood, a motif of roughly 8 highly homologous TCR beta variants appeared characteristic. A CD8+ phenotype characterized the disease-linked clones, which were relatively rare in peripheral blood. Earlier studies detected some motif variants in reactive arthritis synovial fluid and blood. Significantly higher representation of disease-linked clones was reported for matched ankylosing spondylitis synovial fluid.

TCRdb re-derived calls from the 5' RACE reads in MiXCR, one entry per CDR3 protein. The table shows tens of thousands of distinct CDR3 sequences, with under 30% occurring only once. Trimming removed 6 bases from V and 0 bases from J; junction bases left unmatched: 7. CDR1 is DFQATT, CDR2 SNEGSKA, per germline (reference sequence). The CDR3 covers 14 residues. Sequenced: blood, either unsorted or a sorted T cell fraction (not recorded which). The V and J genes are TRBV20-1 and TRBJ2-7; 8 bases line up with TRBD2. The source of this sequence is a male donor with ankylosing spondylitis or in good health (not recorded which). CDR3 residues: CSARRLASSYEQYF. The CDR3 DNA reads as TGCAGTGCCCGCCGACTAGCGAGCTCCTACGAGCAGTACTTC.